This T cell receptor (beta chain) is drawn from a study of blood T cells in healthy people across ages. Donors each provided roughly 11 milliliters of peripheral blood. Whenever a sample was processed, at least 6 million PBMCs were isolated. CDR3 length: 12 amino acids. Trimming left V 6 bases short and J 12 bases short, with 15 bases between. Germline V CDR1 and CDR2: MNHNS, SASEGT. Using a J-beta primer mix together with a sample-barcoded 5' primer, a second PCR was run for roughly 7 to 12 cycles. TCRdb analysed the 5' RACE reads with MiXCR anew, one entry per CDR3 protein. This sample has about 1.4 million distinct CDR3 sequences, with around 55% found just once. Remarks on this clonotype: Antigen unknown.

Whole-study results and caveats: The study regarded diversity estimates from one million T cells as underestimates.

The sample comprised blood. This TCR was recovered from a man aged 18 to 30 in good health. V and J are TRBV6-1 and TRBJ2-1; tentatively, D is TRBD2 (5 bases). The CDR3 is CASSHGWAGQFF. Written as DNA, the CDR3 is TGTGCCAGCAGCCACGGCTGGGCGGGGCAGTTCTTC.